The clone carrying this TCR beta chain came up many times. TCRdb analysed the RT-PCR reads with MiXCR anew, one entry per CDR3 protein. This table holds 900,000 to 1,000,000 distinct CDR3 sequences, more than 15% found once. After removal of 5 bases from V and 1 base from J, the junction contained 7 bases not matched to a gene. CDR1 and CDR2 from the germline V gene are MNHNS and SASEGT. The CDR3 length is 15 residues. These data are taken from a study of patients and donors after allogeneic stem cell transplantation. The receptor comes from a human donor who was either an allogeneic HSCT recipient or a stem cell or donor lymphocyte infusion donor (not recorded which). It is not recorded whose cells these are; they may come from a transplant donor. V gene TRBV6-1 combines with J gene TRBJ2-5, with 7 bases identical to TRBD1. Sequencing was done on a sample of blood, either unsorted or a sorted T cell fraction (not recorded which). The CDR3 reads CASSHRGRFQETQYF. As DNA, the CDR3 is TGTGCCAGCAGTCACAGGGGAAGATTCCAAGAGACCCAGTACTTC.